These 2 T cell receptor beta chains originate from one sample sequenced in a study of T cell changes during pregnancy in multiple sclerosis. TCRdb keeps only in-frame clones here, not all; method: immunoSEQ multiplex PCR. The sample consists of over 50,000 clones, about 93% of them appearing once. The specimen was peripheral blood, collected in the third trimester of pregnancy. These receptors came from a female donor in good health, enrolled as a control in a pregnancy study.

V gene TRBV2 combines with J gene TRBJ1-2, with 8 positions matching TRBD1. Germline-derived CDR1 and CDR2 are SNHLY and FYNNEI. V was clipped by 10 bases and J by 8 bases; unmatched bases: 9. There are 12 residues in the CDR3. The DNA for the CDR3 is TGTGCCACCGACAGGGGCGGGTCGGGCTACACCTTC. Amino acids: CATDRGGSGYTF.

This sequence joins TRBV28 and TRBJ1-2; D perhaps matches TRBD1 (5 bases). The germline V gene encodes CDR1 MDHEN and CDR2 SYDVKM. This CDR3 is 13 amino acids long. V was shortened by 6 bases and J by 2 bases, with 10 bases between the two germline ends. The CDR3 coding sequence is TGTGCCAGCAGAATCGACAGCAACTATGGCTACACCTTC. This codes for CASRIDSNYGYTF.